The 17 T cell receptor beta chains presented below share a single source sample, sequenced in a study of T cells after yellow fever vaccination (dated by TCRdb to about 2019). The meaning of the sample's treatment or condition label: live attenuated yellow fever vaccine strain. The protocol used for the library was 5' RACE. This sample was sequenced with an Illumina NovaSeq 6000. TCRdb reanalyzed the raw reads on its own, using fastp at Q25 for trimming and MiXCR for clone calling, and kept in-frame beta chains. Each CDR3 protein gets just one entry, which takes the most common genes and DNA from the rows behind it. Counted in this sample were 300,000 to 400,000 distinct CDR3 sequences; approximately 11% of them appeared once. About 3% of the sample comes from the top ten. Sequences were derived from CD4+ T cells sorted from PBMCs, sampled 45 days after the yellow fever booster vaccination. The receptors here all came from a man aged 18 to 29 who received the YFV17D yellow fever vaccine.

Only a few counts were recorded for this clonotype. CDR3 bases: TGTGCCAGCTCCCCGACAGGGCGGCTGGCGCCCCAGCATTTT. Translating gives CASSPTGRLAPQHF. V and J are TRBV18 and TRBJ1-5, with 7 bases lining up with TRBD1. This CDR3 contains 14 residues. Trimming removed 6 bases from V and 9 bases from J; junction bases left unmatched: 11. In germline, CDR1 is KGHSH, CDR2 LQKENI. The complete variable domain, with remaining parts taken from reference TRBV18 and TRBJ1-5, reads NAGVMQNPRHLVRRRGQEARLRCSPMKGHSHVYWYRQLPEEGLKFMVYLQKENIIDESGMPKERFSAEFPKEGPSILRIQQVVRGDSAAYFCASSPTGRLAPQHFGDGTRLSIL.

This clonotype was seen a few times. The chain employs TRBV18 and TRBJ2-5, with 8 nucleotides matching TRBD1. The junction had 9 bases not matched to a gene; V was cut back by 2 bases and J by 7 bases. Germline CDR1 and CDR2: KGHSH and LQKENI. This CDR3 has 15 amino acids. For the CDR3, the DNA is TGTGCCAGCTCACCAACGACAGGGGTTAGGGGGACCCAGTACTTC. Translated, it gives CASSPTTGVRGTQYF.

At least ten counts were recorded for this clonotype. The V gene is TRBV4-1, the J gene TRBJ1-4; 8 bases fit TRBD1. This CDR3 contains 16 residues. With V trimmed by 3 bases and J by 8 bases, 11 bases remained unmatched. CDR1 is MGHRA, CDR2 YSYEKL, per germline. CDR3 DNA sequence: TGCGCCAGCAGCCACGCGTACAGGGGGAGCGGCGAAAAACTGTTTTTT. It specifies CASSHAYRGSGEKLFF.

The chain recombines TRBV4-1 with TRBJ2-3; 10 bases line up with TRBD2. CDR1 is MGHRA and CDR2 is YSYEKL in the germline V gene. This CDR3 region has 16 residues. With 6 bases clipped from V and 1 base from J, the junction kept 7 bases outside the gene matches. In DNA form, the CDR3 reads TGCGCCAGCAGGAGAATAGCGGGGGGCCGCACAGATACGCAGTATTTT. Its translation is CASRRIAGGRTDTQYF.

This clonotype was observed a few times. This chain joins TRBV10-3 and TRBJ1-2; possible D gene TRBD1, 6 bases. CDR1 is ENHRY and CDR2 is SYGVKD in the germline V gene. The CDR3 consists of 14 residues. CDR3 bases: TGTGCTTCCCAGTTGGGGGGCGGTAACTATGGCTACACCTTC. It yields the protein CASQLGGGNYGYTF.

This sequence joins TRBV28 and TRBJ1-3; D call uncertain. V was cut by 5 bases and J by 0 bases, with 11 bases left in between. The CDR3 consists of 15 residues. CDR1 and CDR2 (germline): MDHEN, SYDVKM. CDR3 sequence reads: CASSPGASSGNTIYF. The CDR3 DNA follows: TGTGCCAGCAGTCCCGGCGCCTCCTCTGGAAACACCATATATTTT.

This clonotype was counted a few times. DNA of the CDR3: TGTGCCAGCAGCCGGCGCACCGGGACAGCCTCTCCCTACGAGCAGTACGTC. This translates into CASSRRTGTASPYEQYV. The V and J genes are TRBV6-2 or TRBV6-3 and TRBJ2-7, with TRBD1 matching 7 bases. The CDR3 sequence is 17 residues long. V dropped 6 bases and J dropped 2; count of bases not matched to a gene: 16. Germline assignment: CDR1 MNHEY and CDR2 SVGEGT.

The chain employs TRBV5-6 and TRBJ1-1; tentatively, D is TRBD1 (5 bases). V lost 4 bases and J lost 6, with 10 bases in between. CDR3 length equals 12 residues. CDR1 and CDR2 (germline): SGHDT, YYEEEE. In nucleotides, the CDR3 is TGTGCCAGCAGCCCAGGGACCCCTGAAGCTTTCTTT. It is translated as CASSPGTPEAFF.

The rearrangement joins TRBV7-2 to TRBJ1-5, with no clear D. The CDR3 sequence is 14 residues long. Between the trimmed V and J ends, which lost 3 bases and 3 bases, there was a span of 9 bases. Germline lookup yields CDR1 SGHTA and CDR2 FQGNSA. The CDR3 sequence: CASSLNSFNQPQHF. The CDR3 DNA reads TGTGCCAGCAGCTTGAACAGCTTCAATCAGCCCCAGCATTTT.

This clonotype was detected only a few times. V gene TRBV7-2 combines with J gene TRBJ2-3; D is possibly TRBD1 or TRBD2 (6 bases each). The V end lost 2 bases, the J end lost 8 bases, and 17 bases lay between the germline ends. The CDR3 totals 15 residues. Germline V gene data show CDR1 as SGHTA and CDR2 as FQGNSA. The DNA for the CDR3 is TGTGCCAGCAGCTTATGGGGGGCTTCGAGCTCTACGCAGTATTTT. Residues: CASSLWGASSSTQYF.

This clonotype was detected only a few times. The chain uses TRBV28 and TRBJ1-5, with D tentatively TRBD1 (5 bases). The CDR3 spans 15 residues. Trimming shortened V by 1 base and J by 0 bases, and 7 bases separated the two germline ends. Looked up from germline, CDR1 is MDHEN and CDR2 is SYDVKM. CDR3 loop: CASSLLQGSNQPQHF. The CDR3 nucleotides read TGTGCCAGCAGTTTATTGCAGGGTAGCAATCAGCCCCAGCATTTT.

Only a few counts were recorded for this clonotype. This chain links TRBV29-1 with TRBJ1-4, with a tentative D call TRBD1 (5 bases). The CDR3 is made up of 12 amino acids. Looked up from germline, CDR1 is SQVTM and CDR2 is ANQGSEA. Deletions cut 0 bases from V and 11 bases from J, with 10 bases between. The CDR3 DNA reads as TGCAGCGTTGAAGAGATTCGGGGCAAACTGTTTTTT. Translated, it gives CSVEEIRGKLFF.

The J gene is TRBJ1-5, the V gene TRBV6-2 or TRBV6-3; TRBD1 is a possible D gene (6 bases). Germline lookup yields CDR1 MNHEY and CDR2 SVGEGT. Trimming took off 5 bases at V and 5 bases at J, with 13 bases between the two ends. The CDR3 contains 14 residues. The CDR3 region is CASSTRGPDQPQHF. Written as DNA, the CDR3 is TGTGCCAGCAGTACCCGGGGGCCGGATCAGCCCCAGCATTTT.

J is TRBJ2-4 and V is TRBV19; 9 nucleotides match TRBD2. Germline assignment: CDR1 LNHDA and CDR2 SQIVND (reference sequence). V trimming: 5 bases; J trimming: 1 base; junction bases outside the gene matches: 6. The CDR3 runs to 16 residues. CDR3 sequence (DNA): TGTGCCAGTAGTGTCAGTAGCGGGGGTGCCAAAAACATTCAGTACTTC. This translates into CASSVSSGGAKNIQYF.

The rearrangement joins TRBV24-1 to TRBJ1-3; no firm D call. The germline gives CDR1 KGHDR, CDR2 SFDVKD. The CDR3 runs to 14 residues. V shed 3 bases and J shed 5 bases, with 10 bases lying between them. The CDR3 loop reads CATSDSGLRNTIYF. The CDR3 DNA sequence: TGTGCCACCAGTGATAGCGGACTGCGAAACACCATATATTTT.

This sequence joins TRBV11-3 and TRBJ2-1, with 7 bases that match TRBD1. This CDR3 is built from 16 residues. Germline assignment: CDR1 SGHNT and CDR2 YENEEA. With 4 bases clipped from V and 7 bases from J, the junction kept 13 bases outside the gene matches. The CDR3 loop reads CASSSAPTGRRNEQFF. The CDR3 coding sequence is TGTGCCAGCAGCTCGGCACCGACAGGGCGCAGGAATGAGCAGTTCTTC.

This clonotype has at least ten counts. The chain combines TRBV6-5 with TRBJ1-6; D ambiguous. Germline V CDR1 and CDR2: MNHEY, SVGAGI. The V and J ends lost 6 bases and 9 bases respectively, with 9 bases between them. The CDR3 has 12 amino acids. CDR3 nucleotide sequence: TGTGCCAGCAGCCCCGACGGTTCACCCCTCCACTTT. It is translated as CASSPDGSPLHF.